This T cell receptor (beta chain) stems from a study of blood T cell repertoires in COVID-19 (dated by TCRdb to about 2020). Broadly, across the study: Samples covering the acute and convalescent phases of COVID-19 were provided by collaborators in the United States, Italy and Spain. The prospective study material was composed of cDNA or gDNA derived from T cells, B-cell-depleted T cells, or PBMCs. Deeply sampled blood TCRbeta repertoires from subjects exposed to, actively infected with, or recovered from COVID-19 were included in the dataset. The repertoires were released in a freely available public database intended as a resource for research on the immune response to SARS-CoV-2. The samples were drawn from two sources: the first 160 participants of the ongoing ImmuneRACE study, and 950 to 1,500 subjects contributed by 6 global collaborators. A de-identified subject ID, COVID-19 status, age in years and sex were almost always included in the sample metadata. HLA class I and class II types, where available, came from metadata supplied by the sample provider rather than from assay-based typing. Overall study outcomes, separate from this receptor: How much clinical and demographic metadata was included differed by source and by participant, and the metadata was provided uncurated.

For this clone: Its recognized antigen is unknown. Base qualities are not recorded, but no much larger clone differs from it by a single base.

TCRbeta CDR3 regions were amplified from genomic DNA using the immunoSEQ Assay, a bias-controlled multiplex PCR. Per the source publication's procedure: The number of nucleated cells in each sample was estimated by amplification of reference gene primers within the assay. To quantify the absolute abundance of each unique TCRbeta CDR3 rearrangement, sequence reads were collapsed and filtered. For each sample, productive Simpson clonality was calculated as the square root of Simpson's diversity index over productive rearrangements. TCRdb mirrors the immuneACCESS table, restricted to in-frame sequences. Some clones are absent from its copies; in checked studies, under half trace to an unresolved V gene, and the reason for the others is unknown. The V and J calls and the clone size are those of that table, but D and trimming were determined from the DNA. The sample data list about 320,000 clones, and 86% of these were observed just once. Roughly 1.6% of the sample goes to the ten largest clones.

CDR1 and CDR2 are read off the germline V gene as SGHDN and FVKESK. Trimming at the junction amounts to 3 bases on V and 8 bases on J, and the germline ends lie 22 bases apart. Counted from cysteine to phenylalanine, this CDR3 has 16 amino acids. Only the CDR3 part of the read is kept: 48 bases, read in frame from the first base. Each collaborating institution followed its own protocols to collect whole blood in K2EDTA tubes. For TCRbeta analysis, collaborator samples were shipped as frozen whole blood, as isolated PBMCs, or as DNA extracted from either sample type. This sequence uses TRBV14 and TRBJ1-2, with TRBD1 tentatively as D gene (6 bases match). Input material: peripheral blood. The sequence was obtained from a woman in her forties or fifties with acute or convalescent COVID-19. The CDR3 sequence is CASSHAYLNRVEGYTF. The DNA sequence follows: TGTGCCAGCAGCCACGCATACCTTAACAGGGTGGAAGGCTACACCTTC.